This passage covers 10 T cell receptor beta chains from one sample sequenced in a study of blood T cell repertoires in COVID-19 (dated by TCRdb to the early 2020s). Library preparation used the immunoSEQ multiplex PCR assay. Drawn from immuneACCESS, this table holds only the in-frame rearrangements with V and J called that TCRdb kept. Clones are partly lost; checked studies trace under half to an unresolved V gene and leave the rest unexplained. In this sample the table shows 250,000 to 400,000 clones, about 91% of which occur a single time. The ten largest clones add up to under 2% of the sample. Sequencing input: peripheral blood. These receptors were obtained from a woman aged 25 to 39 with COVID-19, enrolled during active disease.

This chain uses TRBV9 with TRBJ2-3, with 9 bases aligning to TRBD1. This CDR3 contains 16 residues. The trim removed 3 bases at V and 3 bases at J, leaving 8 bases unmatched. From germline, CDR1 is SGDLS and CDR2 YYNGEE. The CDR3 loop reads CASSGTGGEGTDTQYF. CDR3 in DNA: TGTGCCAGCAGCGGTACAGGGGGCGAAGGGACAGATACGCAGTATTTT.

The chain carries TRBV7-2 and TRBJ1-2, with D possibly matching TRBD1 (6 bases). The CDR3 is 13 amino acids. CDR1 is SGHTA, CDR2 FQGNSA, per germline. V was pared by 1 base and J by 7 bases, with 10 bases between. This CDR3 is CASSLVLGGGYTF. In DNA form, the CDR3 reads TGTGCCAGCAGCTTAGTACTAGGGGGTGGCTACACCTTC.

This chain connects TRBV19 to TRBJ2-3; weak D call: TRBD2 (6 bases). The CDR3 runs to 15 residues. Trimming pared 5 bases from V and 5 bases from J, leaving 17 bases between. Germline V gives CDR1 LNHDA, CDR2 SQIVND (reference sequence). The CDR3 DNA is TGTGCCAGTAGTGTCGGGGGACGGACGCTAGATACGCAGTATTTT. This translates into CASSVGGRTLDTQYF. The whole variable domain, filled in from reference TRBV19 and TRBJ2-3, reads DGGITQSPKYLFRKEGQNVTLSCEQNLNHDAMYWYRQDPGQGLRLIYYSQIVNDFQKGDIAEGYSVSREKKESFPLTVTSAQKNPTAFYLCASSVGGRTLDTQYFGPGTRLTVL.

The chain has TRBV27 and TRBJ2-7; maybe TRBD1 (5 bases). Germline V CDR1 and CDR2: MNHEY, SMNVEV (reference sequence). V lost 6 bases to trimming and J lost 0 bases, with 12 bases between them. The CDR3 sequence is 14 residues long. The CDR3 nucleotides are TGTGCCAGCAGATCCTCGGACAACTCCTACGAGCAGTACTTC. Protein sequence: CASRSSDNSYEQYF.

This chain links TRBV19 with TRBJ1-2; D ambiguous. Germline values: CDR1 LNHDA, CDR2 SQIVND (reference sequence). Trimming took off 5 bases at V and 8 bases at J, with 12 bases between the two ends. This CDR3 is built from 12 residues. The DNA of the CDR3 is TGTGCCAGTAGTCCCAGTGTGGGCGGCTACACCTTC. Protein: CASSPSVGGYTF.

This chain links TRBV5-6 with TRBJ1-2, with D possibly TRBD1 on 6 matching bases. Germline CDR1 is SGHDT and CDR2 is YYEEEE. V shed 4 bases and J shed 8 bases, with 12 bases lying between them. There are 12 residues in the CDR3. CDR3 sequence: CASSQGQRGYTF. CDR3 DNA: TGTGCCAGCAGCCAGGGACAAAGGGGCTACACCTTC.

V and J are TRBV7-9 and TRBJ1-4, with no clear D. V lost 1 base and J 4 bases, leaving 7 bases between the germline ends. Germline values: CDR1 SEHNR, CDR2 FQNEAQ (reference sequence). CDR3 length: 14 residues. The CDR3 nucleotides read TGTGCCAGCAGCTTAGAACGGGTTAATGAAAAACTGTTTTTT. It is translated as CASSLERVNEKLFF.

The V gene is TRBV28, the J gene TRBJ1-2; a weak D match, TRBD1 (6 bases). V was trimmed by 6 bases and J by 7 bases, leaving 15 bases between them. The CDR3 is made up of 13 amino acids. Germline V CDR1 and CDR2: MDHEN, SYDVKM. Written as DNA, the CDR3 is TGTGCCAGCAGCGAAACAGGGTCCGGTGGCTACACCTTC. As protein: CASSETGSGGYTF.

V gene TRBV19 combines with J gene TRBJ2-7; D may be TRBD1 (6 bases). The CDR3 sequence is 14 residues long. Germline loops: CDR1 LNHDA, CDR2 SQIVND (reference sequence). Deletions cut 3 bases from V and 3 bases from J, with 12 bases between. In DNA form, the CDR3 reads TGTGCCAGTAGTATCGCAGGGGTGGACTACGAGCAGTACTTC. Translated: CASSIAGVDYEQYF.

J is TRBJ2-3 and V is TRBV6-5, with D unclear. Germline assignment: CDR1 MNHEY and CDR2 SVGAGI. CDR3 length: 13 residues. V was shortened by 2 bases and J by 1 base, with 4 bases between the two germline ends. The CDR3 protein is CASSYRGTDTQYF. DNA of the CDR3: TGTGCCAGCAGTTACCGCGGCACAGATACGCAGTATTTT.